These 8 T cell receptor beta chains originate from one sample sequenced in a study of T-cell reconstitution after alpha-beta-depleted transplantation in children. For TCRbeta, the library was prepared with unique molecular identifiers. TCRdb processed the PCR reads anew with MiXCR; each CDR3 protein has one entry. This table holds 130,000 to 150,000 distinct CDR3 sequences, 8% to 10% found once. The sequenced sample was PBMCs, mostly from graft donor cells, obtained 180 days after TCRalphabeta/CD19-depleted stem cell transplant. The receptors were sampled from a female patient between 2 and 15 years old who had a stem cell transplant for congenital amegakaryocytic thrombocytopenia, so the T cells may come from the graft donor.

The table lists this clonotype with a few counts. V gene TRBV12-3 or TRBV12-4 combines with J gene TRBJ1-1; TRBD1 matches at 7 bases. The length of the CDR3 is 14 residues. Trimming cost V 8 bases and J 1 base; bases outside gene matches: 7. The CDR3 DNA follows: TGTGCCAGCTGTATGGACAGGAGGAACACTGAAGCTTTCTTT. Translated, it gives CASCMDRRNTEAFF.

This clonotype was seen ten or more times. This rearrangement joins TRBV28 to TRBJ1-2; D is possibly TRBD1 (6 bases). The CDR3 length is 14 residues. Germline lookup yields CDR1 MDHEN and CDR2 SYDVKM. V was shortened by 2 bases and J by 3 bases, with 10 bases between the two germline ends. The CDR3: CASSLPGVYYGYTF. The CDR3 DNA reads TGTGCCAGCAGTTTACCAGGGGTCTACTATGGCTACACCTTC.

This clonotype was observed many times. This chain joins TRBV27 and TRBJ2-7; no clear D. The CDR3 has 13 residues. The V gene's germline CDR1 is MNHEY and CDR2 SMNVEV (reference sequence). The V end was cut by 3 bases, the J end by 7 bases, with 13 bases between. The CDR3 sequence is CASSLVPSWEQYF. The DNA of the CDR3 is TGTGCCAGCAGTTTGGTCCCCTCGTGGGAGCAGTACTTC.

V usage is TRBV9 and J usage is TRBJ2-1; 11 bases are shared with TRBD2. Unmatched junction bases numbered 5, after V lost 1 base and J lost 5 bases. This CDR3 spans 16 amino acids. Germline V CDR1 and CDR2: SGDLS, YYNGEE. For the CDR3, the DNA is TGTGCCAGCAGCGTATTGGGGACTAGCGGCAACAATGAGCAGTTCTTC. Encoded protein: CASSVLGTSGNNEQFF.

A word on this clonotype: A much larger clonotype is one base distant, so this may be a read error. The chain links TRBV4-2 to TRBJ2-1; 8 bases line up with TRBD1. Trimming removed 0 bases from V and 4 bases from J; junction bases left unmatched: 8. Germline-derived CDR1 and CDR2 are LGHNA and YNFKEQ. CDR3 length equals 17 residues. CDR3 nucleotide sequence: TGTGCCAGCAGCCAAGATCCTGGGGGACAGGTTTACAATGAGCAGTTCTTC. This translates into CASSQDPGGQVYNEQFF.

This clonotype was picked up many times. V gene TRBV6-2 or TRBV6-3 combines with J gene TRBJ1-5; 8 bases line up with TRBD1. Germline CDR1 MNHEY, CDR2 SVGEGT. CDR3 length: 15 residues. The V segment lost 4 bases and the J segment 6 bases; nucleotides outside the gene matches: 8. CDR3 protein: CASSFQGARGQPQHF. CDR3 sequence (DNA): TGTGCCAGCAGTTTTCAGGGGGCGCGCGGTCAGCCCCAGCATTTT.

A few counts support this clonotype. This chain connects TRBV5-6 to TRBJ2-1; 9 nucleotides match TRBD1. The V and J ends lost 2 bases and 15 bases, in that order; junction bases with no gene match: 6. CDR1 is SGHDT and CDR2 is YYEEEE in the germline V gene. The CDR3 contains 12 residues. The DNA of the CDR3 is TGTGCCAGCAGCTTCACACAGGGGGCTCGGTTCTTC. As protein: CASSFTQGARFF. The whole variable domain, remainder taken from reference TRBV5-6 and TRBJ2-1, is DAGVTQSPTHLIKTRGQQVTLRCSPKSGHDTVSWYQQALGQGPQFIFQYYEEEERQRGNFPDRFSGHQFPNYSSELNVNALLLGDSALYLCASSFTQGARFFGPGTRLTVL.

The sample holds many counts of this clonotype. The chain is built from TRBV27 and TRBJ1-6; 11 bases are a match to TRBD1. This CDR3 is 16 amino acids long. Germline CDR1 is MNHEY and CDR2 is SMNVEV (reference sequence). J lost 5 bases, V lost 5 bases, and 5 bases had no gene match. The CDR3 nucleotides are TGTGCCAGCAGTGGGGACAGGGGGATGAATAATTCACCCCTCCACTTT. It translates to CASSGDRGMNNSPLHF.